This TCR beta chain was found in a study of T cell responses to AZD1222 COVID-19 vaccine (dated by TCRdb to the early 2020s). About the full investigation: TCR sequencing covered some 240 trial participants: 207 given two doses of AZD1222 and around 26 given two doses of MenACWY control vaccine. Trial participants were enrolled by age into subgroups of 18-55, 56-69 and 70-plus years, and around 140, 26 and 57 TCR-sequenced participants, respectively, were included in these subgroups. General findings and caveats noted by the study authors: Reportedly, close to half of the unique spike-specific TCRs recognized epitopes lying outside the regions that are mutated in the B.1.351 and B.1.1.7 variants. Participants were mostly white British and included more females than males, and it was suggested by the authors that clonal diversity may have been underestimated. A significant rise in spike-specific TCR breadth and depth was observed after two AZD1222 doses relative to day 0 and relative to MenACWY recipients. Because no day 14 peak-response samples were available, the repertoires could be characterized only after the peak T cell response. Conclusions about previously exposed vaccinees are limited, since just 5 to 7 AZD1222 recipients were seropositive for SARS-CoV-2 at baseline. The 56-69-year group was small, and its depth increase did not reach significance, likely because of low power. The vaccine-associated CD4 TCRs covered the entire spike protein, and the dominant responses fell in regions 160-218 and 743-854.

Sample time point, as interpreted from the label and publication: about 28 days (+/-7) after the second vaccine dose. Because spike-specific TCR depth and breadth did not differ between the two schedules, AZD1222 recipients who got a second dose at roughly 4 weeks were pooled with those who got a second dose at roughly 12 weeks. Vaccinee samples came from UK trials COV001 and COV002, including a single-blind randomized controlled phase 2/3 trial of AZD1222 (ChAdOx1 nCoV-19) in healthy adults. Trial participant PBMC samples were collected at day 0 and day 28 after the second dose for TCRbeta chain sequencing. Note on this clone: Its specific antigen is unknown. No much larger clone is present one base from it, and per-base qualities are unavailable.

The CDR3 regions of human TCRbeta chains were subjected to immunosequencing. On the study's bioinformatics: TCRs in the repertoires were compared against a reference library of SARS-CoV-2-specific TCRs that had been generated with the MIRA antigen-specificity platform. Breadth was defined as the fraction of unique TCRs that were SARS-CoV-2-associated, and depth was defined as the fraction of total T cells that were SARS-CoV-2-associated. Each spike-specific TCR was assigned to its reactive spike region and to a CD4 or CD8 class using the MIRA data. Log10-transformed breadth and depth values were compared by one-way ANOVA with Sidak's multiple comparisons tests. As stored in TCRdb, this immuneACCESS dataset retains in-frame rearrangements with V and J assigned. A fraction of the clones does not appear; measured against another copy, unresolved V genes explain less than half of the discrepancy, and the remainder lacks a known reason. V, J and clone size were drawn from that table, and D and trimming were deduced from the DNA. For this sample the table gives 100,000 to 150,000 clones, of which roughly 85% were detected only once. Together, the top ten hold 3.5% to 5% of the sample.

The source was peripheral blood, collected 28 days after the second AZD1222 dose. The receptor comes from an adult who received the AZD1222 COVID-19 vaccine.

The sequence in DNA is TGCGCCAGCAGCTCAACCGGGGCCTGGGATACGCAGTATTTT. Its amino acids are CASSSTGAWDTQYF. Here the chain combines TRBV5-1 and TRBJ2-3, with the D call perhaps TRBD1 or TRBD2, each one matching 5 bases. The V end loses 3 bases and the J end loses 6 bases, and a stretch of 14 bases separates them. Taken from the germline V gene, the CDR1 and CDR2 loops are SGHRS and YFSETQ. The CDR3 contains 14 residues, cysteine and phenylalanine counted. The only DNA kept is the CDR3, 42 bases in frame from the first base.